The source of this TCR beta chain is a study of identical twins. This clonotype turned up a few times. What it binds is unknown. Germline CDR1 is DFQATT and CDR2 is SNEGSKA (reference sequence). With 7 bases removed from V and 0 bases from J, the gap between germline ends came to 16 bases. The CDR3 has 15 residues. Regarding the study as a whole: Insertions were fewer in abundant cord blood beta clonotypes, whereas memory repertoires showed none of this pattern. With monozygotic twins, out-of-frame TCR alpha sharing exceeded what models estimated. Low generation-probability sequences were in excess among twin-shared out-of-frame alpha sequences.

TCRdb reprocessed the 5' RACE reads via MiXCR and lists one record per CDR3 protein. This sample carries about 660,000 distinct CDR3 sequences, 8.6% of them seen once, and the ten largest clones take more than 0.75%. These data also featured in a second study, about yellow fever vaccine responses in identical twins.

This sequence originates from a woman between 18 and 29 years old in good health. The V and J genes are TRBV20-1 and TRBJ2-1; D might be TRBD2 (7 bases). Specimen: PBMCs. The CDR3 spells CSVRGRESSYNEQFF. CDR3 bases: TGCAGTGTAAGGGGGAGGGAGAGCTCCTACAATGAGCAGTTCTTC.